These T cell receptor beta chains were read from a single sample in a study of T-cell reconstitution after alpha-beta-depleted transplantation in children. A single record per CDR3 protein comes from TCRdb applying MiXCR to the PCR reads. The sample consists of roughly 52,000 distinct CDR3 sequences, 5.8% of them appearing once. Sequencing used PBMCs, mostly from graft donor cells, obtained 60 days after TCRalphabeta/CD19-depleted stem cell transplant. The receptors shown here come from a female patient aged 2-9 years who had a stem cell transplant for aplastic anemia, so the T cells may come from the graft donor. Both conserved end residues are part of each CDR3. Fields, in order: D gene, J gene, clone size, V gene, CDR3 protein, CDR3 DNA. D genes are given only for firm matches. Only part of the rows carry a size: once, few, many, or a class if the clone is expanded.

d_call: TRBD2
j_call: TRBJ2-7
clone_size: many
v_call: TRBV28
cdr3_aa: CASSSSSGNSYEQYF
cdr3_nt: TGTGCCAGCAGTTCCTCTAGCGGGAACTCCTACGAGCAGTACTTC

d_call: -
j_call: TRBJ1-3
clone_size: many
v_call: TRBV28
cdr3_aa: CASSFRDIGNTIYF
cdr3_nt: TGTGCCAGCAGCTTCCGGGACATTGGAAACACCATATATTTT

d_call: -
j_call: TRBJ2-3
clone_size: many
v_call: TRBV20-1
cdr3_aa: CSARDVSGTSTDTQYF
cdr3_nt: TGCAGTGCTAGAGATGTGAGTGGGACGAGCACAGATACGCAGTATTTT

d_call: -
j_call: TRBJ2-7
clone_size: -
v_call: TRBV3-1
cdr3_aa: CASSPKGTLPYEQYF
cdr3_nt: TGTGCCAGCAGCCCTAAGGGGACACTACCTTACGAGCAGTACTTC

d_call: TRBD1
j_call: TRBJ1-2
clone_size: many
v_call: TRBV7-2
cdr3_aa: CASSLGPGTGVRYGYTF
cdr3_nt: TGTGCCAGCAGCTTAGGCCCAGGGACAGGGGTCCGGTATGGCTACACCTTC

d_call: -
j_call: TRBJ1-5
clone_size: many
v_call: TRBV12-3/TRBV12-4
cdr3_aa: CASVRDESQPQHF
cdr3_nt: TGTGCCAGCGTGAGGGATGAGAGTCAGCCCCAGCATTTT

d_call: TRBD1
j_call: TRBJ2-1
clone_size: many
v_call: TRBV5-6
cdr3_aa: CASSRRGRVYNEQFF
cdr3_nt: TGTGCCAGCAGCCGTAGGGGGCGCGTCTACAATGAGCAGTTCTTC

d_call: -
j_call: TRBJ1-1
clone_size: many
v_call: TRBV12-3/TRBV12-4
cdr3_aa: CASSPTDSTPDTEAFF
cdr3_nt: TGTGCCAGCAGTCCTACGGACAGTACCCCGGACACTGAAGCTTTCTTT

d_call: -
j_call: TRBJ2-7
clone_size: -
v_call: TRBV5-4
cdr3_aa: CASSPRLGLSYEQYF
cdr3_nt: TGTGCCAGCAGCCCCCGATTAGGACTTTCGTACGAGCAGTACTTC

d_call: TRBD1
j_call: TRBJ2-3
clone_size: many
v_call: TRBV6-5
cdr3_aa: CASRTGGRDTQYF
cdr3_nt: TGTGCCAGCAGGACAGGGGGCAGAGATACGCAGTATTTT

d_call: TRBD2
j_call: TRBJ2-5
clone_size: many
v_call: TRBV11-2
cdr3_aa: CASSFSGQETQYF
cdr3_nt: TGTGCCAGCAGCTTTAGCGGGCAAGAGACCCAGTACTTC

d_call: -
j_call: TRBJ2-3
clone_size: many
v_call: TRBV24-1
cdr3_aa: CATSDLHGGSTDTQYF
cdr3_nt: TGTGCCACCAGTGATTTGCATGGGGGAAGCACAGATACGCAGTATTTT

d_call: TRBD2
j_call: TRBJ2-5
clone_size: many
v_call: TRBV7-3
cdr3_aa: CASSWGGTSGQETQYF
cdr3_nt: TGTGCCAGCAGCTGGGGGGGGACTAGCGGTCAAGAGACCCAGTACTTC

d_call: -
j_call: TRBJ1-1
clone_size: -
v_call: TRBV7-2
cdr3_aa: CASSLGSVWSEAFF
cdr3_nt: TGTGCCAGCAGCTTAGGATCGGTCTGGTCTGAAGCTTTCTTT

d_call: -
j_call: TRBJ1-2
clone_size: many
v_call: TRBV10-1
cdr3_aa: CASSPNRDRGYTF
cdr3_nt: TGCGCCAGCAGTCCTAACAGGGATCGGGGCTACACCTTC

d_call: TRBD1
j_call: TRBJ2-3
clone_size: many
v_call: TRBV29-1
cdr3_aa: CSAITGAITDTQYF
cdr3_nt: TGCAGCGCTATAACAGGGGCCATCACAGATACGCAGTATTTT

d_call: TRBD1
j_call: TRBJ1-1
clone_size: many
v_call: TRBV7-8
cdr3_aa: CASSSDREVAFF
cdr3_nt: TGTGCCAGCAGCTCAGACAGGGAGGTAGCTTTCTTT

d_call: -
j_call: TRBJ1-5
clone_size: medium-sized
v_call: TRBV20-1
cdr3_aa: CSANNQPQHF
cdr3_nt: TGCAGTGCTAACAATCAGCCCCAGCATTTT

d_call: TRBD2
j_call: TRBJ2-1
clone_size: many
v_call: TRBV29-1
cdr3_aa: CSVDWTALPGLAGVKYNEQFF
cdr3_nt: TGCAGCGTTGATTGGACAGCCCTTCCGGGACTAGCGGGAGTAAAGTACAATGAGCAGTTCTTC

d_call: -
j_call: TRBJ2-5
clone_size: many
v_call: TRBV20-1
cdr3_aa: CSAGFPGVETQYF
cdr3_nt: TGCAGTGCCGGGTTTCCGGGGGTAGAGACCCAGTACTTC

d_call: -
j_call: TRBJ1-1
clone_size: -
v_call: TRBV29-1
cdr3_aa: CSVVGHRNTEAFF
cdr3_nt: TGCAGCGTTGTAGGGCATCGCAACACTGAAGCTTTCTTT

d_call: TRBD2
j_call: TRBJ2-1
clone_size: many
v_call: TRBV9
cdr3_aa: CASSAGGAEYNEQFF
cdr3_nt: TGTGCCAGCAGCGCCGGGGGGGCCGAGTACAATGAGCAGTTCTTC

d_call: -
j_call: TRBJ2-1
clone_size: -
v_call: TRBV2
cdr3_aa: CASRVEGSVNEQFF
cdr3_nt: TGTGCCAGCAGGGTGGAAGGCTCGGTCAATGAGCAGTTCTTC

d_call: -
j_call: TRBJ1-1
clone_size: many
v_call: TRBV4-2
cdr3_aa: CASSQAKGPVTEAFF
cdr3_nt: TGTGCCAGCAGCCAAGCTAAGGGGCCAGTGACTGAAGCTTTCTTT